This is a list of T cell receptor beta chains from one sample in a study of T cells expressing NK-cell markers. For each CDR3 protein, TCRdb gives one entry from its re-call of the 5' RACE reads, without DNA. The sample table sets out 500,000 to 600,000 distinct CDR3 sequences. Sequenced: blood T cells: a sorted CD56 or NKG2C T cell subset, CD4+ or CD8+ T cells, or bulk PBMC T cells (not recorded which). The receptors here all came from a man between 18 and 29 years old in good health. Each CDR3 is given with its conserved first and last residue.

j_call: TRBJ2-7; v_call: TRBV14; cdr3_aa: CASSQVAGMIYEQYF
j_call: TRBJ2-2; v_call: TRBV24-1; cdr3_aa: CATSDSLDRDTPPAGELFF
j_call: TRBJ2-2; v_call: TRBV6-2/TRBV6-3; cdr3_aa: CASCKLPAPNTGELFF
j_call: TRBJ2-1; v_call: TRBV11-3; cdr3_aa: CASRGRGLAVNEQFF
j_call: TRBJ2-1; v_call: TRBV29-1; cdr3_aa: CSVSSEGQRYNEQFF
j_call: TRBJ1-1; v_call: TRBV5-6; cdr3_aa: CASRRSATNTEAFF
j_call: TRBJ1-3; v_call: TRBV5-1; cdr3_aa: CASTPFGRGPGNTIYF
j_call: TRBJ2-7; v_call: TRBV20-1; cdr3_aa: CSAIPGLAEGAYEQYF
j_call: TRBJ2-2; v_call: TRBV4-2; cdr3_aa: CASSQIKREGFGELFF
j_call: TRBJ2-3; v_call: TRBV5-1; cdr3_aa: CASSSTYPLGLAGGTDTQYF
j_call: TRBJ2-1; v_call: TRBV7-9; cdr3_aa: CASRTGRERKFF
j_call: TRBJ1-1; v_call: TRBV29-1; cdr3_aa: CSVEDLDRGRGTNTEAFF
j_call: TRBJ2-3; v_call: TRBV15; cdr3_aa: CATSRTKRASGRDTQYF
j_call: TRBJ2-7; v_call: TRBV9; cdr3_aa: CASSVGPSGSTYEQYF
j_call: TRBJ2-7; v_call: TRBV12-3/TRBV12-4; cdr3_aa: CASRTGLSGRVGEQYF
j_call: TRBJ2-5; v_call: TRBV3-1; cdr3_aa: CASSRWGWRETQYF
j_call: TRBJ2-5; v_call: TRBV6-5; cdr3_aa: CASSYSPSGRAGETQYF
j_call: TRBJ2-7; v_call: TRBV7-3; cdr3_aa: CASSLTSGGGRQYF
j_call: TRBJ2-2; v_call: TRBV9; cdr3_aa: CASSVSPGSRGGELFF
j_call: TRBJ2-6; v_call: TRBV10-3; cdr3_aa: CAISRSDRVSSGANVLTF
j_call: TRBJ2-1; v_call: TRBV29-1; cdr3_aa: CRTGSSYNEQFF
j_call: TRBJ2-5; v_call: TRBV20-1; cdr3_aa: CSASPFTGGRQETQYF
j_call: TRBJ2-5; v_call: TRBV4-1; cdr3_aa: CASSQDIQREGPGETQYF
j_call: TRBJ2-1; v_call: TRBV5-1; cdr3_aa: CASAPIRPSYNEQFF
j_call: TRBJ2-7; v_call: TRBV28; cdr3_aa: CASIGTGAYEQYF
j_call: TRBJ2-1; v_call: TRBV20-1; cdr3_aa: CSARDRSESSYNEQFF
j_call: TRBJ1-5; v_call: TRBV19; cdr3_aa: CASSATGTGNQPQHF
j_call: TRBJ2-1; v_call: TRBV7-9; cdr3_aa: CASSLGTGGMDEQFF
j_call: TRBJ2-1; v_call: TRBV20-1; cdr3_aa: CSARGRGRFYNEQFF
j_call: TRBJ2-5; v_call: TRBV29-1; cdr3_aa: CSVGADQETQYF
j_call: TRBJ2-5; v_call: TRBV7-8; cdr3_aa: CASVLTRVGMYNQETQYF
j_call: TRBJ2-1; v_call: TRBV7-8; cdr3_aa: CASSSRLAGDTSYNEQFF
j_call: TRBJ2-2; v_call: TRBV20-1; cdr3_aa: CSASAGTGSGELFF
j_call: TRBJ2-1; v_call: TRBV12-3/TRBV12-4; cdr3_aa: CASSLGTGRNNEQFF
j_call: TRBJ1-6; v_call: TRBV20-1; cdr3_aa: CSARDSGSPLHF
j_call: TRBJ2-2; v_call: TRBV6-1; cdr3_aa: CATSPGATGELFF
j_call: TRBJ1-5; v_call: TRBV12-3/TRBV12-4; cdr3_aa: CASRRGGDNQPQHF
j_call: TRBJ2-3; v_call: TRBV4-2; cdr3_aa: CASSHRGLAADGTQYF
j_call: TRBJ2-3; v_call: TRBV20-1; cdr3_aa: CSARGARTFTDTQYF
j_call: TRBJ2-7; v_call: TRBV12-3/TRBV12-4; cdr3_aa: CASKADGEQYF
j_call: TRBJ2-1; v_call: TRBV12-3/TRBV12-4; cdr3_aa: CASSFRGGGNEQFF
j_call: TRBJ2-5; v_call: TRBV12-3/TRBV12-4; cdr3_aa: CASSSPGLAGTQETQYF
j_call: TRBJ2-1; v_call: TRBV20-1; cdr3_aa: CSAMTQGASLNEQFF
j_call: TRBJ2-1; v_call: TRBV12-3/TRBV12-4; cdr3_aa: CASSLGLRVEQFF
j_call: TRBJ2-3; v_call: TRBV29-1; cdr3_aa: CSVDSGTSFGTDTQYF
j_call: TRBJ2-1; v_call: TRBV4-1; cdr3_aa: CASRQGHGNEQFF